A selection of T cell receptor beta chains follows, all from one sample in a study of OX40 agonist ivuxolimab in advanced cancers. Profiled with immunoSEQ multiplex PCR; TCRdb holds only in-frame clones, not every one. The sample has some 95,000 clones; around 88% are singletons. The material was CD4+ or CD8+ T cells sorted from blood, obtained in a trial of the OX40 agonist ivuxolimab. The receptors shown here come from an adult with an advanced solid tumor such as melanoma, head and neck, liver or kidney cancer. Both conserved end residues are part of each CDR3. D genes are given only for firm matches. Rows give clone size only sometimes, using once, few, many, or a class for an expanded clone.

V gene: TRBV18
D gene: TRBD1
J gene: TRBJ1-1
clone size: .
CDR3 DNA: TGTGCCAGCTCACTTCGACAGGGGAAAGCTGAAGCTTTCTTT
CDR3 protein: CASSLRQGKAEAFF

V gene: TRBV15
D gene: .
J gene: TRBJ2-5
clone size: .
CDR3 DNA: TGTGCCACCAGCCCCCGGGTGGGGGGTCTCGGCCAAGAGACCCAGTACTTC
CDR3 protein: CATSPRVGGLGQETQYF

V gene: TRBV6-1
D gene: TRBD1
J gene: TRBJ2-7
clone size: .
CDR3 DNA: TGTGCCAGCGGGGACAGGGGCTACGAGCAGTACTTC
CDR3 protein: CASGDRGYEQYF

V gene: TRBV6-5
D gene: TRBD1
J gene: TRBJ2-7
clone size: .
CDR3 DNA: TGTGCCAGCAGTCGGGACAGGGCCAGCTCCTACGAGCAGTACTTC
CDR3 protein: CASSRDRASSYEQYF

V gene: TRBV5-1
D gene: .
J gene: TRBJ2-2
clone size: .
CDR3 DNA: TGCGCCAGCAGTCAGACTGTCACTAACACCGGGGAGCTGTTTTTT
CDR3 protein: CASSQTVTNTGELFF

V gene: TRBV19
D gene: .
J gene: TRBJ1-1
clone size: .
CDR3 DNA: TGTGCCAGTAGTATAGATCGGGCTCGTGGTCAAACCAACACTGAAGCTTTCTTT
CDR3 protein: CASSIDRARGQTNTEAFF

V gene: TRBV6-5
D gene: .
J gene: TRBJ2-3
clone size: .
CDR3 DNA: TGTGCCAGCAGGAGGAGCAGCACAGATACGCAGTATTTT
CDR3 protein: CASRRSSTDTQYF

V gene: TRBV18
D gene: .
J gene: TRBJ1-5
clone size: .
CDR3 DNA: TGTGCCAGCTCACTGATCTCTAGCAATCAGCCCCAGCATTTT
CDR3 protein: CASSLISSNQPQHF

V gene: TRBV18
D gene: .
J gene: TRBJ2-2
clone size: once
CDR3 DNA: TGTGCCAGCTCAGGAAGTCAGACCGGGGAGCTGTTTTTT
CDR3 protein: CASSGSQTGELFF

V gene: TRBV11-2
D gene: TRBD1
J gene: TRBJ2-3
clone size: once
CDR3 DNA: TGTGCCAGCAGCAGAAATCGACAGGGGTTAGATACGCAGTATTTT
CDR3 protein: CASSRNRQGLDTQYF

V gene: TRBV2
D gene: .
J gene: TRBJ2-1
clone size: .
CDR3 DNA: TGTGCCAGCAGTGTAATGGGGGTCGGGTACAATGAGCAGTTCTTC
CDR3 protein: CASSVMGVGYNEQFF

V gene: TRBV29-1
D gene: .
J gene: TRBJ2-5
clone size: .
CDR3 DNA: TGCAGCGTTGATGGTGGCCAGGCGCAAGAGACCCAGTACTTC
CDR3 protein: CSVDGGQAQETQYF

V gene: TRBV28
D gene: .
J gene: TRBJ2-7
clone size: .
CDR3 DNA: TGTGCCAGCAGGGGATTTGGGTCCCGCGGCGACTACGAGCAGTACTTC
CDR3 protein: CASRGFGSRGDYEQYF

V gene: TRBV18
D gene: .
J gene: TRBJ2-2
clone size: .
CDR3 DNA: TGTGCCAGCTCACCTCAGACAGGCATTACCGGGGAGCTGTTTTTT
CDR3 protein: CASSPQTGITGELFF

V gene: TRBV5-1
D gene: TRBD1
J gene: TRBJ1-1
clone size: .
CDR3 DNA: TGCGCCAGCAGCGTGAACCCCGGGACAGGGATGGAAGACACTGAAGCTTTCTTT
CDR3 protein: CASSVNPGTGMEDTEAFF

V gene: TRBV4-1
D gene: .
J gene: TRBJ1-1
clone size: .
CDR3 DNA: TGCGCCAGCAGCCCCAAGCTTGCGCAGGGAATAATGAACACTGAAGCTTTCTTT
CDR3 protein: CASSPKLAQGIMNTEAFF

V gene: TRBV7-6
D gene: .
J gene: TRBJ1-1
clone size: .
CDR3 DNA: TGTGCCAGCAGCTCAGCCAGGGGCGCGCGGGCTTTCTTT
CDR3 protein: CASSSARGARAFF

V gene: TRBV18
D gene: TRBD1
J gene: TRBJ1-1
clone size: .
CDR3 DNA: TGTGCCAGCTCACCACGACAGGGGGGCCGGGAAGCTTTCTTT
CDR3 protein: CASSPRQGGREAFF

V gene: TRBV5-1
D gene: .
J gene: TRBJ2-3
clone size: .
CDR3 DNA: TGCGCCAGCAGCTTGATGCCTGCTAGCACAGATACGCAGTATTTT
CDR3 protein: CASSLMPASTDTQYF

V gene: TRBV11-2
D gene: TRBD1
J gene: TRBJ1-2
clone size: .
CDR3 DNA: TGTGCCAGCAGCCATCAGGGGGTGTATGGCTACACCTTC
CDR3 protein: CASSHQGVYGYTF

V gene: TRBV7-2
D gene: .
J gene: TRBJ1-5
clone size: .
CDR3 DNA: TGTGCCAGCAGCTTGAGACGGAGCAATCAGCCCCAGCATTTT
CDR3 protein: CASSLRRSNQPQHF

V gene: TRBV6-1
D gene: .
J gene: TRBJ1-2
clone size: .
CDR3 DNA: TGTGCCAGCAGGGAAACAGGGAATAATGGCTACACCTTC
CDR3 protein: CASRETGNNGYTF

V gene: TRBV27
D gene: .
J gene: TRBJ1-1
clone size: .
CDR3 DNA: TGTGCCAGCAGTTTAGTCAAGAACACTGAAGCTTTCTTT
CDR3 protein: CASSLVKNTEAFF

V gene: TRBV6-6
D gene: TRBD1
J gene: TRBJ1-6
clone size: .
CDR3 DNA: TGTGCCAGCAGGGCTGGACAGGGAAATTCACCCCTCCACTTT
CDR3 protein: CASRAGQGNSPLHF

V gene: TRBV7-8
D gene: TRBD1
J gene: TRBJ1-5
clone size: .
CDR3 DNA: TGTGCCAGCAGCTTAGACGGGACAGGGAGGTTGAGTCAGCCCCAGCATTTT
CDR3 protein: CASSLDGTGRLSQPQHF

V gene: TRBV5-1
D gene: TRBD1
J gene: TRBJ2-3
clone size: .
CDR3 DNA: TGCGCCAGCAAGCGGCCGGGACAGGCGGCCGGGTTAACCACAGATACGCAGTATTTT
CDR3 protein: CASKRPGQAAGLTTDTQYF

V gene: TRBV5-1
D gene: .
J gene: TRBJ2-3
clone size: .
CDR3 DNA: TGCGCCAGCAGCTCGGGGGGCTTTACGGGGCGCACAGATACGCAGTATTTT
CDR3 protein: CASSSGGFTGRTDTQYF

V gene: TRBV10-3
D gene: TRBD1
J gene: TRBJ2-7
clone size: .
CDR3 DNA: TGTGCCATCAGTGACACAGGGGCCTACGAGCAGTACTTC
CDR3 protein: CAISDTGAYEQYF

V gene: TRBV5-1
D gene: TRBD1
J gene: TRBJ2-5
clone size: .
CDR3 DNA: TGCGCCAGCAGATCCGGGACAGGGGCAGGAAAGACCCAGTACTTC
CDR3 protein: CASRSGTGAGKTQYF

V gene: TRBV29-1
D gene: .
J gene: TRBJ1-4
clone size: .
CDR3 DNA: TGCAGCGTTGGGGTTGGGACGGGGTTTTCGAGACTGTTTTTT
CDR3 protein: CSVGVGTGFSRLFF

V gene: TRBV2
D gene: TRBD1
J gene: TRBJ1-5
clone size: once
CDR3 DNA: TGTGCCAGCAGTTTACAGGGGGCGAACCAGCCCCAGCATTTT
CDR3 protein: CASSLQGANQPQHF

V gene: TRBV2
D gene: .
J gene: TRBJ2-1
clone size: .
CDR3 DNA: TGTGCCAGCAGTGAAGAGGGGGGCAACTACAATGAGCAGTTCTTC
CDR3 protein: CASSEEGGNYNEQFF

V gene: TRBV2
D gene: TRBD1
J gene: TRBJ1-3
clone size: .
CDR3 DNA: TGTGCCAGCCGCGAGGACAGGTCTGGAAACACCATATATTTT
CDR3 protein: CASREDRSGNTIYF

V gene: TRBV21-1
D gene: .
J gene: TRBJ2-7
clone size: once
CDR3 DNA: TGTGCCAGCCGCCAGCAGGAGTGGGGGGTCTCCTACGAGCAGTACTTC
CDR3 protein: CASRQQEWGVSYEQYF

V gene: TRBV18
D gene: .
J gene: TRBJ1-4
clone size: .
CDR3 DNA: TGTGCCAGCTCACCTAACACCTCATCAGGAAAACTGTTTTTT
CDR3 protein: CASSPNTSSGKLFF

V gene: TRBV6-1
D gene: .
J gene: TRBJ2-7
clone size: .
CDR3 DNA: TGTGCCAGCCCCAGGTCCCCGAGCTCCTACGAGCAGTACTTC
CDR3 protein: CASPRSPSSYEQYF

V gene: TRBV7-2
D gene: .
J gene: TRBJ1-1
clone size: .
CDR3 DNA: TGTGCCAGCAGCTTGGGGCCCGTGAACACTGAAGCTTTCTTT
CDR3 protein: CASSLGPVNTEAFF